This T cell receptor beta chain came from a study of technical replicates of blood from several donors. The CDR3 has 15 residues. From germline, CDR1 is LNHNV and CDR2 YYDKDF (reference sequence). Trimming took 0 bases from V and 3 from J; bases not matched to a gene: 0. Sequenced by immunoSEQ multiplex PCR; TCRdb stores in-frame clones only, minus some. Among around 83,000 clones listed, 85% to 95% were seen once. This chain connects TRBV15 to TRBJ2-1, with TRBD2 identical over 9 bases. The receptor was isolated from a human donor in good health. Material for sequencing was T cells isolated from PBMCs. DNA for the CDR3: TGTGCCACCAGCAGAGAAGCGGGAGGCTACAATGAGCAGTTCTTC. It yields the protein CATSREAGGYNEQFF. Based on the CDR3 plus reference TRBV15 and TRBJ2-1, the full variable domain is DAMVIQNPRYQVTQFGKPVTLSCSQTLNHNVMYWYQQKSSQAPKLLFHYYDKDFNNEADTPDNFQSRRPNTSFCFLDIRSPGLGDTAMYLCATSREAGGYNEQFFGPGTRLTVL.